The 5 T cell receptor beta chains below were found in one sample sequenced in a study of T cells in Graves' hyperthyroidism and ophthalmopathy. Amplification of TCR beta CDR3 regions used RNA as the template. First-round RT-PCR of the TCR CDR3 relied on the HTBI primer set. TCRdb re-analysed the multiplex PCR reads in MiXCR, keeping a single row per CDR3 protein. The sample comprises about 640,000 distinct CDR3 sequences, about 45% of which are singletons, and more than 7% rests with the top ten. Sequenced input: peripheral blood or thyroid tissue (not recorded which). These receptor sequences come from an adult man with Graves' disease, either hyperthyroidism or ophthalmopathy (not recorded which).

This chain uses TRBV11-2 with TRBJ1-1, with 7 bases aligning to TRBD1. The length of the CDR3 is 15 residues. With 5 bases clipped from V and 6 bases from J, the junction kept 12 bases outside the gene matches. Germline V gene data show CDR1 as SGHAT and CDR2 as FQNNGV. CDR3 amino acids: CASSTYTGEGAEAFF. DNA of the CDR3: TGTGCCAGCAGCACCTATACAGGGGAAGGGGCTGAAGCTTTCTTT.

This clonotype was seen once. A much larger clone is a single base away; this may be a read error. The V call is TRBV2, the J call TRBJ1-5; D is perhaps TRBD1 (5 bases). Germline values: CDR1 SNHLY, CDR2 FYNNEI. Trimming left V 3 bases short and J 4 bases short, with 10 bases between. This CDR3 is built from 14 residues. The CDR3 spells CASSDLQVNQPQHF. CDR3 in DNA: TGTGCCAGCAGTGATCTACAGGTGAATCAGCCCCAGCATTTT.

The sample holds many counts of this clonotype. This chain joins TRBV9 and TRBJ1-5; 10 bases fit TRBD1. V trimming: 3 bases; J trimming: 5 bases; junction bases outside the gene matches: 2. Germline-derived CDR1 and CDR2 are SGDLS and YYNGEE. This CDR3 spans 14 amino acids. The CDR3 DNA is TGTGCCAGCAGCGCGGGACAGGGGTATCAGCCCCAGCATTTT. This gives the protein CASSAGQGYQPQHF.

This rearrangement joins TRBV6-4 to TRBJ2-5; D is possibly TRBD2 (7 bases). The CDR3 covers 14 residues. With 2 bases removed from V and 5 bases from J, the gap between germline ends came to 12 bases. Germline values: CDR1 MRHNA, CDR2 SNTAGT. The CDR3 here is CASSDQGREETQYF. The CDR3 nucleotides read TGTGCCAGCAGTGACCAGGGGCGGGAGGAGACCCAGTACTTC.

The chain uses TRBV29-1 and TRBJ2-7; maybe TRBD1 (5 bases). The CDR3 contains 15 residues. CDR1 SQVTM and CDR2 ANQGSEA come from the germline V gene. Deletions cut 0 bases from V and 2 bases from J, with 14 bases between. Written as DNA, the CDR3 is TGCAGCGTTGAAGATCGCGAAGGGGTTACCTACGAGCAGTACTTC. Translated, it gives CSVEDREGVTYEQYF.